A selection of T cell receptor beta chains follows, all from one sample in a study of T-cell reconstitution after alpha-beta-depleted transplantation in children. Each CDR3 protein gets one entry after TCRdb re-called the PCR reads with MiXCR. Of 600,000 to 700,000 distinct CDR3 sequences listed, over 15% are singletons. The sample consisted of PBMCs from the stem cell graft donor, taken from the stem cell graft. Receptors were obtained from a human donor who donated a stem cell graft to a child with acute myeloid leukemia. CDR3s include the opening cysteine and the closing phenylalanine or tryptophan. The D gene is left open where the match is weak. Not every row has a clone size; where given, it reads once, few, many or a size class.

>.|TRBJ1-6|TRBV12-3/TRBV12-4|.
TGTGCCAGCCGATCCGGACATTACAATTCACCCCTCCACTTT
CASRSGHYNSPLHF
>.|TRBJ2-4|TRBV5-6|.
TGTGCCAGCAGCCGGACAGAAATCAAAAACATTCAGTACTTC
CASSRTEIKNIQYF
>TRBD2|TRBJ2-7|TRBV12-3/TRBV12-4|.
TGTGCCAGCAGTACTAGCGGGGTCTTCTACGAGCAGTACTTC
CASSTSGVFYEQYF
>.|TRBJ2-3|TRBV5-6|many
TGTGCCAGCAGCTTGGCCAAGTATGGTCCGGGACGGAGCACAGATACGCAGTATTTT
CASSLAKYGPGRSTDTQYF
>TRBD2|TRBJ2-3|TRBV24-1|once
TGTGCCACCAGTGATCTAGCGGGGGGACCCACAGATACGCAGTATTTT
CATSDLAGGPTDTQYF
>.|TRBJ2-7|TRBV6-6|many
TGTGCCAGCAGCCTTCAGAGCTACGAGCAGTACTTC
CASSLQSYEQYF
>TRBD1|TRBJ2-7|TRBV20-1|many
TGCAGTGCACTGACCGGGGACAGGACCTACGAGCAGTACTTC
CSALTGDRTYEQYF
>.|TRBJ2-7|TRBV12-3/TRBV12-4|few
TGTGCCAGTACTACAGGGTTCGGCGAGCAGTACTTC
CASTTGFGEQYF
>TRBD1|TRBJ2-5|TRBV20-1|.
TGCAGTGCTAGAGATAGACAGGGGGCGCTTGAGACCCAGTACTTC
CSARDRQGALETQYF
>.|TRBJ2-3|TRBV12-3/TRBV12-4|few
TGTGCCAGCACTATCACAGATACGCAGTATTTT
CASTITDTQYF
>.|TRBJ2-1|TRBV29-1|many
TGCAGCGCCCTTCTTATAATGGGAGGCTCCTACAATGAGCAGTTCTTC
CSALLIMGGSYNEQFF
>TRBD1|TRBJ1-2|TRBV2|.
TGTGCCAGCAGGCCCGGACAGGCTAACTATGGCTACACCTTC
CASRPGQANYGYTF
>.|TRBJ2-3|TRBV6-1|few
TGTGCCAGCAGCGACCCTAGGGCAGATACGCAGTATTTT
CASSDPRADTQYF
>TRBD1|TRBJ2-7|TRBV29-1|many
TGCAGCGTTGAAGCCCGGGACAGGGTCGACGAGCAGTACTTC
CSVEARDRVDEQYF
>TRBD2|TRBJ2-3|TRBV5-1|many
TGCGCCAGCAGCTCGCGACTAGCACTTAGCACAGATACGCAGTATTTT
CASSSRLALSTDTQYF
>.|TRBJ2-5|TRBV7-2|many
TGTGCCAGCAGCTTAGCACGTAGGGAAGAGACCCAGTACTTC
CASSLARREETQYF
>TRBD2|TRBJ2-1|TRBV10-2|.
TGCGCCAGCAGTGTGCCAGCGGGGTACAATGAGCAGTTCTTC
CASSVPAGYNEQFF
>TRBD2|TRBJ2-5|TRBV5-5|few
TGTGCCAGCAGCTTGGCCCCGGCTAGCGGGGGCGGGGAGACCCAGTACTTC
CASSLAPASGGGETQYF
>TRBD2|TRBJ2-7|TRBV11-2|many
TGTGCCAGCGGGGAGGGACTAGCGATCTACGAGCAGTACTTC
CASGEGLAIYEQYF
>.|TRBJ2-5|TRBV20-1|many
TGCAGTGCTAGTCATGTAATAAGCCAAGAGACCCAGTACTTC
CSASHVISQETQYF
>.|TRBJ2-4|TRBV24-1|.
TGTGCCACCAGTGACAACGTAGCCCCTTCAGGGGCCAAAAACATTCAGTACTTC
CATSDNVAPSGAKNIQYF
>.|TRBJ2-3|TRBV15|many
TGTGCCACCAGCGGACCATGGGGCGGGGGCACAGATACGCAGTATTTT
CATSGPWGGGTDTQYF
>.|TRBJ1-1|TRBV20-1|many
TGCAGTGCGAGAAAACCCGGGAACACTGAAGCTTTCTTT
CSARKPGNTEAFF
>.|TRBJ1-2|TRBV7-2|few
TGTGCCAGCAGCTCTCAAAACAGAGTTGGCTACACCTTC
CASSSQNRVGYTF
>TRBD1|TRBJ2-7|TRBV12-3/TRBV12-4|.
TGTGCCAGCAGAGCCGGGACAGGGAACGAGCAGTACTTC
CASRAGTGNEQYF